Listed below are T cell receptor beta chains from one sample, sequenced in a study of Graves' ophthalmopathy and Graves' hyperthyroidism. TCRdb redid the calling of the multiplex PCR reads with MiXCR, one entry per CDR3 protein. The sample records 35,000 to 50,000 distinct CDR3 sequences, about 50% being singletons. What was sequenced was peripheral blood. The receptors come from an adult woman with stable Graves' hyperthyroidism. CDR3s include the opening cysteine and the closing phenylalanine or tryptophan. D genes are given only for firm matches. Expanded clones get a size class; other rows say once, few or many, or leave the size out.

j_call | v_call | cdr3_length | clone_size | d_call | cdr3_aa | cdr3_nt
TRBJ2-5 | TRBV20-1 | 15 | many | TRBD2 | CSASPSGRAGETQYF | TGCAGTGCTAGTCCAAGCGGGAGGGCCGGGGAGACCCAGTACTTC
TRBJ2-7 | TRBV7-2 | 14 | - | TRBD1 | CASSIRTGRNEQYF | TGTGCCAGCAGCATAAGGACAGGGAGGAACGAGCAGTACTTC
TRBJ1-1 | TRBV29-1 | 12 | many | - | CSISRGNTEAFF | TGCAGCATAAGTAGAGGGAACACTGAAGCTTTCTTT
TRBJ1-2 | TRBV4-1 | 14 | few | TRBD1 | CASTGTGGAGGYTF | TGCGCCAGCACCGGGACAGGGGGCGCGGGTGGCTACACCTTC
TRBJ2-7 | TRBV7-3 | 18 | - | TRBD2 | CASSQGLAGGLSSYEQYF | TGCGCCAGCAGCCAAGGACTAGCGGGAGGGCTTAGCTCCTACGAGCAGTACTTC
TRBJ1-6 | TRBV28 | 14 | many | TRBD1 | CASSPTGDNSPLHF | TGTGCCAGCAGTCCCACAGGGGACAATTCACCCCTCCACTTT
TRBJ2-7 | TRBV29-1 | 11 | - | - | CSFNRAYEQYF | TGCAGTTTTAACAGGGCCTACGAGCAGTACTTC
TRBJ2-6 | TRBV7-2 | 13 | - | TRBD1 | CASSLAPGQGLTF | TGTGCCAGCAGCTTAGCGCCCGGACAGGGCTTGACTTTC
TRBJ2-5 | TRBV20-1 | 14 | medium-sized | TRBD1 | CSAHPQGALETQYF | TGCAGTGCGCATCCACAGGGGGCCCTGGAGACCCAGTACTTC
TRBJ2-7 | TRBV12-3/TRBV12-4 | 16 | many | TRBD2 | CASSDRIAGGPYEQYF | TGTGCCAGCAGTGACCGAATAGCGGGAGGGCCCTACGAGCAGTACTTC
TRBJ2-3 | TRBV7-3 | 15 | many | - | CASSPGHGITDTQYF | TGTGCCAGCAGCCCCGGACACGGTATCACAGATACGCAGTATTTT
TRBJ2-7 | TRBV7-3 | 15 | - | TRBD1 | CASSPWTGRGYEQYF | TGTGCCAGCAGCCCCTGGACAGGGAGAGGCTACGAGCAGTACTTC
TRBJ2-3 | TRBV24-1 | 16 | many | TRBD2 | CATSDRLAGDVDTQYF | TGTGCCACCAGTGACCGACTAGCGGGAGACGTAGATACGCAGTATTTT
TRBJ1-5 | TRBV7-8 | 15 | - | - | CASSLSGSGQETQHF | TGTGCCAGCAGCTTAAGCGGGAGTGGTCAAGAGACCCAGCATTTT
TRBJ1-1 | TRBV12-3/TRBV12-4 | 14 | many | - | CASNPGVPDTEAFF | TGTGCCAGCAACCCAGGGGTCCCGGACACTGAAGCTTTCTTT
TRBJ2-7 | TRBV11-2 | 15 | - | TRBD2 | CASSPRTSRFWEQYF | TGTGCCAGCAGCCCGCGGACTAGCCGGTTTTGGGAGCAGTACTTC
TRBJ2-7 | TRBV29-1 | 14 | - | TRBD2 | CSERGVGESYEQYF | TGCAGTGAACGGGGGGTAGGGGAATCCTACGAGCAGTACTTC
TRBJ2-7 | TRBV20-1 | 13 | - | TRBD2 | CSPPTSDSYEQYF | TGCAGTCCCCCCACTAGCGACTCCTACGAGCAGTACTTC
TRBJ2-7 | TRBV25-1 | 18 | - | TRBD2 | CASRVGLAGGGLDYGQYF | TGTGCCAGCAGAGTAGGGCTAGCGGGAGGGGGGTTGGACTACGGGCAGTACTTC
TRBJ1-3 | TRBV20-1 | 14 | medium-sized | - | CSARRPPSGNTIYF | TGCAGTGCTAGGAGGCCTCCCTCTGGAAACACCATATATTTT
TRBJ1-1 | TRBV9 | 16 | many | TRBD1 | CASSAGTGRMNTEAFF | TGTGCCAGCAGCGCCGGGACAGGCCGTATGAACACTGAAGCTTTCTTT
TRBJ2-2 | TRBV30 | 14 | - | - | CAWSPGLGTGELFF | TGTGCCTGGAGTCCGGGCCTAGGCACCGGGGAGCTGTTTTTT
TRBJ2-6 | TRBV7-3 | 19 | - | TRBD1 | CASSQSGTGINTGANVLTF | TGTGCCAGCAGCCAATCCGGGACAGGGATCAACACCGGGGCCAACGTCCTGACTTTC
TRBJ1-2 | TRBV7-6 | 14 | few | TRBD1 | CASSLATGGYGYTF | TGTGCCAGCAGCTTAGCCACAGGGGGCTATGGCTACACCTTC
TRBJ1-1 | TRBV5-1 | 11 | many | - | CASTLGIEAFF | TGCGCCAGCACCTTGGGGATAGAAGCTTTCTTT
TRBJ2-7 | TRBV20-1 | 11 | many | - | CTVQRGYEQYF | TGCACCGTGCAGCGAGGGTACGAGCAGTACTTC
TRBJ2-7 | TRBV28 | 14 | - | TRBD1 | CASSSGTGDYEQYF | TGTGCCAGCAGTTCCGGGACAGGGGACTACGAGCAGTACTTC